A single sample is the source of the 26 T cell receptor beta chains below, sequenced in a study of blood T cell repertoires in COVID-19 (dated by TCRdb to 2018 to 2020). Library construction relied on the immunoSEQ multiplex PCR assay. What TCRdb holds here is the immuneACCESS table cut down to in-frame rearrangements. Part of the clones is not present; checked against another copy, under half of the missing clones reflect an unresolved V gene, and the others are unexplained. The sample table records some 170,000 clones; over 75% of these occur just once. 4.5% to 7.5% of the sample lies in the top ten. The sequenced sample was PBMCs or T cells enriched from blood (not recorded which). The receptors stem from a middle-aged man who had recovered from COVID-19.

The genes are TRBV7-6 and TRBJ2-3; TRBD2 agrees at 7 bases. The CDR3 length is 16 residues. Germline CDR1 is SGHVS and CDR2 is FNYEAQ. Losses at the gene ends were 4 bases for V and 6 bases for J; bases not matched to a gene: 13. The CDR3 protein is CASSSSSGPGRDTQYF. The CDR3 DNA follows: TGTGCCAGCAGCTCGTCTAGCGGACCCGGCAGGGATACGCAGTATTTT.

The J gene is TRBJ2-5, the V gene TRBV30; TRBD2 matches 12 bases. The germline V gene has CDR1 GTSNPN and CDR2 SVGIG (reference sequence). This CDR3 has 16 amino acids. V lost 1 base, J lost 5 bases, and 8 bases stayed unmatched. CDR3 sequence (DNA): TGTGCCTGGAGTGGCCTGACTAGCGGGGGCCGGGAGACCCAGTACTTC. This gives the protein CAWSGLTSGGRETQYF.

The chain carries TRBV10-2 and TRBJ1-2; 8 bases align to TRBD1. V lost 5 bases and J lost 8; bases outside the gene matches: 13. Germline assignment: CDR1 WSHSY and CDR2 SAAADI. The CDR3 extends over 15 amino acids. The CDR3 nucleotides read TGCGCCAGCAGTCGCAGAGAGACAGGGGCGGACGGCTACACCTTC. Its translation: CASSRRETGADGYTF.

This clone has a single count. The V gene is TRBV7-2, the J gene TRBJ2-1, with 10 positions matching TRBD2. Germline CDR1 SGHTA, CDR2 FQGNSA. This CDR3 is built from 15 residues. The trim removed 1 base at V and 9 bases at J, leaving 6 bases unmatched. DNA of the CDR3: TGTGCCAGCAGCTTAGAAAGCGGGGGGGCCGGTGAGCAGTTCTTC. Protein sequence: CASSLESGGAGEQFF.

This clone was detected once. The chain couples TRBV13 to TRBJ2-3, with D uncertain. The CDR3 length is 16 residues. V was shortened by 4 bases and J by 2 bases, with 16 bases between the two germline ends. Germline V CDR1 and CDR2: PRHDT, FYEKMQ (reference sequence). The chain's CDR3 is CASSSKAETPTDTQYF. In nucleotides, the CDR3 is TGTGCCAGCAGCTCCAAGGCGGAAACTCCCACAGATACGCAGTATTTT. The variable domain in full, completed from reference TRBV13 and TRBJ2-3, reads AAGVIQSPRHLIKEKRETATLKCYPIPRHDTVYWYQQGPGQDPQFLISFYEKMQSDKGSIPDRFSAQQFSDYHSELNMSSLELGDSALYFCASSSKAETPTDTQYFGPGTRLTVL.

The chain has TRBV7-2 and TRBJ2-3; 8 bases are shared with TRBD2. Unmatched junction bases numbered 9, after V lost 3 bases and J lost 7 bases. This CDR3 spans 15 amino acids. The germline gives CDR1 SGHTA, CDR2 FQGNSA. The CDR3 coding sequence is TGTGCCAGCAGCTTCGGACTAGCCGCGGTTAATACGCAGTATTTT. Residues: CASSFGLAAVNTQYF.

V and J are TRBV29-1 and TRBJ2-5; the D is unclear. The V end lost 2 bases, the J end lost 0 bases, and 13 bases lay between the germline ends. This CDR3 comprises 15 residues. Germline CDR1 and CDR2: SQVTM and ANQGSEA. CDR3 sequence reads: CSVEPNIQNQETQYF. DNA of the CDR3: TGCAGCGTTGAACCCAATATACAGAACCAAGAGACCCAGTACTTC.

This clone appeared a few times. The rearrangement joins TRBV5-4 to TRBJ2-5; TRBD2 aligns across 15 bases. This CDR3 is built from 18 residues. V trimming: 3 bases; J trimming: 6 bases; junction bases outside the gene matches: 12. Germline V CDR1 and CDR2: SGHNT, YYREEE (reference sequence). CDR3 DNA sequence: TGTGCCAGCAGCTCAGGACTAGCGGGGGGGCTTGATGGGCAGACCCAGTACTTC. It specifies CASSSGLAGGLDGQTQYF.

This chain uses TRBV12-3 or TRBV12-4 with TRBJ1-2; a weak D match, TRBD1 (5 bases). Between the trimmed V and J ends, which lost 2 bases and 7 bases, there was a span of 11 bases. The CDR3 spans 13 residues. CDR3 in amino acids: CASSLLSGGGYTF. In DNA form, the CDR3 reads TGTGCCAGCAGTTTACTTTCGGGGGGTGGCTACACCTTC.

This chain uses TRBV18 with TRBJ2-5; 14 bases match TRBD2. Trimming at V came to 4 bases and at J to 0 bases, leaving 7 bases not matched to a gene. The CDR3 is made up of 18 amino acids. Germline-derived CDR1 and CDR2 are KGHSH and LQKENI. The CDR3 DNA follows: TGTGCCAGCTCACGAGGACTAGCGGGGGGTCCGGACCAAGAGACCCAGTACTTC. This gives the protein CASSRGLAGGPDQETQYF.

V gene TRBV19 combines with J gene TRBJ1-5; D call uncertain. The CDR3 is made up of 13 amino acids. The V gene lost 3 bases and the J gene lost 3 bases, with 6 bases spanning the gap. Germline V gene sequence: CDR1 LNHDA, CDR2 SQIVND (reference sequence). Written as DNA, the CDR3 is TGTGCCAGTAGTATCCGGGACAATCAGCCCCAGCATTTT. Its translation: CASSIRDNQPQHF.

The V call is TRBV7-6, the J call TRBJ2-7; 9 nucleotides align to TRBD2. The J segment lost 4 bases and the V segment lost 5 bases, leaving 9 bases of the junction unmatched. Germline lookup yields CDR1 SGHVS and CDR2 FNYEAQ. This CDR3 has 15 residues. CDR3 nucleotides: TGTGCCAGCAGCCCCCTCTTGCGGGGGGGGTACGAGCAGTACTTC. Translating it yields CASSPLLRGGYEQYF.

The CDR3 region has the DNA TGTGCCAGCACTGACAGGGGGAATAGGAACACTGAAGCTTTCTTT. Its translation: CASTDRGNRNTEAFF. The chain uses TRBV19 and TRBJ1-1; 9 positions agree with TRBD1. Looked up from germline, CDR1 is LNHDA and CDR2 is SQIVND (reference sequence). The CDR3 spans 15 residues. Trimming at V came to 9 bases and at J to 1 base, leaving 9 bases not matched to a gene.

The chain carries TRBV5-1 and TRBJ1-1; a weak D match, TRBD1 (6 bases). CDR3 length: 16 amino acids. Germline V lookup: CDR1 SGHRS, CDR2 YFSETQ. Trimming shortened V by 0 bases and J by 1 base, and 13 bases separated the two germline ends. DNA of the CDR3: TGCGCCAGCAGCTTGGAGGGGGTTATCGGGAACACTGAAGCTTTCTTT. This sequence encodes CASSLEGVIGNTEAFF.

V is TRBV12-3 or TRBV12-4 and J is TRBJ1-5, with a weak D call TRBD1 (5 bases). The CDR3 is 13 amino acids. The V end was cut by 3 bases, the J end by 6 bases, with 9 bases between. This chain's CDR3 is CASSLGGSQPQHF. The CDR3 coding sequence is TGTGCCAGCAGTTTGGGGGGAAGTCAGCCCCAGCATTTT.

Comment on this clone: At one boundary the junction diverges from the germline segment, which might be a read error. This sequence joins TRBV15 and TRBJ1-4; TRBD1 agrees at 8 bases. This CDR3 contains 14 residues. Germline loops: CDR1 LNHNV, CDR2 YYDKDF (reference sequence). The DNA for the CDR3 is TGTGCCACCAGCCGAGACAGGGGTAATGAAAAACTGTTTTTT. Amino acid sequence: CATSRDRGNEKLFF.

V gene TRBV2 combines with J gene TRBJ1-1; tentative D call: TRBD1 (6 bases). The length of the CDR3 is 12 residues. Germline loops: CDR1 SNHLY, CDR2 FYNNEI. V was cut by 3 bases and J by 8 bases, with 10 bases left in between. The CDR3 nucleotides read TGTGCCAGCAGTGACAACAGGGAGGAAGCTTTCTTT. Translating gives CASSDNREEAFF.

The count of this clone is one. CDR3 residues: CASSSDRGLGQPQHF. CDR3 nucleotide sequence: TGTGCCAGCAGTTCGGACAGGGGGCTAGGACAGCCCCAGCATTTT. The chain carries TRBV7-9 and TRBJ1-5, with TRBD1 matching over 11 bases. This CDR3 has 15 amino acids. The germline CDR1 and CDR2 sequences are SEHNR and FQNEAQ (reference sequence). J gave up 7 bases and V 6 bases, and 8 bases lay outside the gene matches.

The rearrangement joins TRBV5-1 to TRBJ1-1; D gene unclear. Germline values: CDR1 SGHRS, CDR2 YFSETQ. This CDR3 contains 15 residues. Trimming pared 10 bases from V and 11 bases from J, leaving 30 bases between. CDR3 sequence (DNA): TGCGCCTCACAAAGGGTGGGAGTGGACCTGGTGGAGGCTTTCTTT. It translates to CASQRVGVDLVEAFF.

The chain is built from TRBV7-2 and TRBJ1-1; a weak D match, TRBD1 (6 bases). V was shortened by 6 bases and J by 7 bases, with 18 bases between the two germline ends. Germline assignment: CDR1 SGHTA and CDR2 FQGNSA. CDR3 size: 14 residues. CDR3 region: CASRRTPRQDEAFF. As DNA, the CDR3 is TGTGCCAGCAGGCGAACCCCCCGACAGGATGAAGCTTTCTTT. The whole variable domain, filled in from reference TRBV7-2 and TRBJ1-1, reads GAGVSQSPSNKVTEKGKDVELRCDPISGHTALYWYRQSLGQGLEFLIYFQGNSAPDKSGLPSDRFSAERTGGSVSTLTIQRTQQEDSAVYLCASRRTPRQDEAFFGQGTRLTVV.

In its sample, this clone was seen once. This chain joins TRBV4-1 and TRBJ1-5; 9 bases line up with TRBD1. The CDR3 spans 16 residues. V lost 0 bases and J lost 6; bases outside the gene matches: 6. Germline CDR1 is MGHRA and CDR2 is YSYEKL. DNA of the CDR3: TGCGCCAGCAGCCAAGATCGGGGACAGGGCGGTCAGCCCCAGCATTTT. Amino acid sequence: CASSQDRGQGGQPQHF.

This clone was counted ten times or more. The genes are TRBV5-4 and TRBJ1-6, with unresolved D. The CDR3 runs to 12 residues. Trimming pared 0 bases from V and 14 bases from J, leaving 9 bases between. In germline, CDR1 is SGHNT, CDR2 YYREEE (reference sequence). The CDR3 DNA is TGTGCCAGCAGCTTGGAATCACGGGCCCTCCACTTT. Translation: CASSLESRALHF. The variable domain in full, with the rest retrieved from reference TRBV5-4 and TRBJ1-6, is ETGVTQSPTHLIKTRGQQVTLRCSSQSGHNTVSWYQQALGQGPQFIFQYYREEENGRGNFPPRFSGLQFPNYSSELNVNALELDDSALYLCASSLESRALHFGNGTRLTVT.

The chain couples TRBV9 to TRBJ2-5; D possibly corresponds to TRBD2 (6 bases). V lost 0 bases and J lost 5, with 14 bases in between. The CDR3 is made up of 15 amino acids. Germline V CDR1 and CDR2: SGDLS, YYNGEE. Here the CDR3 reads CASSVGPGATETQYF. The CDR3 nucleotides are TGTGCCAGCAGCGTAGGACCGGGAGCGACCGAGACCCAGTACTTC.

DNA of the CDR3: TGTGCCAGCAGTTTTATGACTAATGAAAAACTGTTTTTT. It translates to CASSFMTNEKLFF. The chain has TRBV12-3 or TRBV12-4 and TRBJ1-4; D remains ambiguous. The CDR3 has 13 residues. Between the trimmed V and J ends, which lost 3 bases and 2 bases, there was a span of 4 bases.

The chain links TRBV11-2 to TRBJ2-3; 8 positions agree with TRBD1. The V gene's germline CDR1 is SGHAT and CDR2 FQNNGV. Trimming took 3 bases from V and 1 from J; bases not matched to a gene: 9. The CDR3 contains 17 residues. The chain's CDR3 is CASSFQGQGAGTDTQYF. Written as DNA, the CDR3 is TGTGCCAGCAGCTTTCAGGGGCAGGGGGCAGGCACAGATACGCAGTATTTT.

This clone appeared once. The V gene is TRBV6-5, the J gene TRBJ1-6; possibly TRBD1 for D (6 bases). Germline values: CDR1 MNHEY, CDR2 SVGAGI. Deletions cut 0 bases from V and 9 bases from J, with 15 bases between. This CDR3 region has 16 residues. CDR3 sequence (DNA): TGTGCCAGCAGTTACTCCCCGGACAGATGGAGTTCACCCCTCCACTTT. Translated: CASSYSPDRWSSPLHF.